The 20 T cell receptor beta chains below come from one sample, sequenced in a study of T cells in Graves' hyperthyroidism and ophthalmopathy. TCR beta CDR3 sequences were amplified from RNA transcripts. HTBI primers were used for first-round RT-PCR of the TCR CDR3. TCRdb itself ran the multiplex PCR reads through MiXCR, one entry per CDR3 protein. This table holds about 640,000 distinct CDR3 sequences, under 25% found once. The sample taken for sequencing was blood. All receptors come from a man under 40 with Graves' ophthalmopathy.

This clonotype was seen at least ten times. The chain has TRBV15 and TRBJ2-5, with 9 bases that match TRBD1. The CDR3 sequence is 14 residues long. Germline V gene data show CDR1 as LNHNV and CDR2 as YYDKDF (reference sequence). The ends lost 6 bases at V and 2 bases at J; junction bases unmatched: 4. Written as DNA, the CDR3 is TGTGCCACCAGGGGGACAGGGACTCAAGAGACCCAGTACTTC. Translating gives CATRGTGTQETQYF. Variable domain in full (rest from reference TRBV15 and TRBJ2-5): DAMVIQNPRYQVTQFGKPVTLSCSQTLNHNVMYWYQQKSSQAPKLLFHYYDKDFNNEADTPDNFQSRRPNTSFCFLDIRSPGLGDTAMYLCATRGTGTQETQYFGPGTRLLVL.

The CDR3 DNA is TGTGCCACCCCTAAATCCGGGAGGCTCGGAGAGACCCAGTACTTC. Its translation: CATPKSGRLGETQYF. The rearrangement joins TRBV6-1 to TRBJ2-5, with TRBD2 matching over 7 bases. From germline, CDR1 is MNHNS and CDR2 SASEGT. With 10 bases clipped from V and 4 bases from J, the junction kept 15 bases outside the gene matches. The CDR3 length is 15 residues.

This clonotype has a count of ten or more. This chain uses TRBV6-1 with TRBJ2-3, with TRBD2 as a possible D gene (5 bases). Germline V gives CDR1 MNHNS, CDR2 SASEGT. The CDR3 loop spans 15 amino acids. The ends were cut back, 6 bases at V and 3 bases at J, with 16 bases in the middle. The CDR3 here is CASSGRGSTTDTQYF. The CDR3 nucleotides are TGTGCCAGCAGCGGCCGAGGGAGTACTACAGATACGCAGTATTTT.

The V and J genes are TRBV19 and TRBJ1-1; 8 bases line up with TRBD1. Germline loops: CDR1 LNHDA, CDR2 SQIVND (reference sequence). Trimming at V came to 3 bases and at J to 8 bases, leaving 8 bases not matched to a gene. The CDR3 is 14 amino acids. The DNA of the CDR3 is TGTGCCAGTAGTATCGGGGGACAGGCTAACGAAGCTTTCTTT. It specifies CASSIGGQANEAFF.

The chain joins TRBV19 to TRBJ2-1; TRBD2 matches at 7 bases. V lost 8 bases to trimming and J lost 4 bases; unmatched junction nucleotides: 5. The CDR3 has 13 residues. CDR1 LNHDA and CDR2 SQIVND come from the germline V gene (reference sequence). In DNA form, the CDR3 reads TGTGCCAGTTCAGCGGGGCCGTACAATGAGCAGTTCTTC. Protein product: CASSAGPYNEQFF. The full variable domain, with the rest looked up from reference TRBV19 and TRBJ2-1, is DGGITQSPKYLFRKEGQNVTLSCEQNLNHDAMYWYRQDPGQGLRLIYYSQIVNDFQKGDIAEGYSVSREKKESFPLTVTSAQKNPTAFYLCASSAGPYNEQFFGPGTRLTVL.

This clonotype was observed many times. The chain uses TRBV5-1 and TRBJ1-3; D remains ambiguous. Germline CDR1 reads SGHRS; CDR2 reads YFSETQ. Trimming left V 4 bases short and J 0 bases short, with 14 bases between. The CDR3 length is 16 residues. In nucleotides, the CDR3 is TGCGCCAGCAGCGGTTCTGAGAGCAGCTCTGGAAACACCATATATTTT. Translated, it gives CASSGSESSSGNTIYF.

As for this clonotype: Sequence at one end of the junction differs from germline and may be a read error. The chain uses TRBV7-7 and TRBJ2-3, with 8 bases that match TRBD1. The CDR3 covers 14 residues. Germline V gene data show CDR1 as SSHAT and CDR2 as FNYEAQ (reference sequence). Here the CDR3 reads CASSRTGLTDTQYF. CDR3 nucleotides: TGTGCTAGCAGCCGGACAGGGTTGACAGATACGCAGTATTTT.

This clonotype was found many times. This chain connects TRBV2 to TRBJ2-7; D is unclear. Germline V CDR1 and CDR2: SNHLY, FYNNEI. V lost 4 bases, J lost 6 bases, and 13 bases lay in between. The CDR3 extends over 13 amino acids. The CDR3 DNA sequence: TGTGCCAGCAGTGCTTTGGCAGCACGCGAGCAGTACTTC. Encoded protein: CASSALAAREQYF.

As for this clonotype: The conserved closing phenylalanine or tryptophan is absent in this CDR3, likely reflecting a read error. The V and J genes are TRBV6-1 and TRBJ2-1; weak D call: TRBD1 (5 bases). The CDR3 sequence is 12 residues long. The V and J ends lost 6 bases and 6 bases respectively, with 9 bases between them. CDR1 MNHNS and CDR2 SASEGT come from the germline V gene. CDR3 coding DNA: TGTGCCAGCAGGACAGTAGGCAATGAGCAGTTCCTC. It encodes CASRTVGNEQFL.

Only a few counts were recorded for this clonotype. The rearrangement links TRBV19 to TRBJ2-4; tentatively, D is TRBD1 (6 bases). The CDR3 has 16 amino acids. Germline V lookup: CDR1 LNHDA, CDR2 SQIVND (reference sequence). Trimming took 6 bases from V and 0 from J, leaving 15 bases between them. The CDR3 DNA is TGTGCCAGTAGGCCCCCGGACAGCGCAGCCAAAAACATTCAGTACTTC. This sequence encodes CASRPPDSAAKNIQYF.

This clonotype was detected ten times or more. The chain recombines TRBV6-1 with TRBJ1-2; D gene uncertain. Germline V lookup: CDR1 MNHNS, CDR2 SASEGT. This CDR3 contains 15 residues. V was trimmed by 3 bases and J by 4 bases, leaving 15 bases between them. The CDR3 coding sequence is TGTGCCAGCAGTGATGGAGCAGGTACCGGCTATGGCTACACCTTC. Encoded protein: CASSDGAGTGYGYTF.

The chain employs TRBV2 and TRBJ2-5, with 7 bases identical to TRBD1. Per the germline V gene, CDR1 is SNHLY and CDR2 is FYNNEI. The V segment lost 3 bases and the J segment 1 base; nucleotides outside the gene matches: 2. This CDR3 has 14 residues. The CDR3 protein is CASSDWDSQETQYF. CDR3 nucleotides: TGTGCCAGCAGTGACTGGGACAGCCAAGAGACCCAGTACTTC.

This clonotype was detected only a few times. This chain uses TRBV11-3 with TRBJ2-3, with D possibly matching TRBD2 (6 bases). Between the trimmed V and J ends, which lost 2 bases and 2 bases, there was a span of 17 bases. The CDR3 covers 17 residues. Germline V gives CDR1 SGHNT, CDR2 YENEEA. The CDR3: CASSLTTGRRDTDTQYF. In DNA, the CDR3 is TGTGCCAGCAGCTTAACCACCGGTAGGCGGGACACAGATACGCAGTATTTT.

In regard to this clonotype: The junction shows a germline mismatch at one end, possibly a read error. V gene TRBV9 combines with J gene TRBJ2-7, with TRBD2 identical over 8 bases. Germline V gene lookup returns CDR1 SGDLS and CDR2 YYNGEE. CDR3 size: 15 residues. CDR3 protein: CVSSGGSGSTYEQYF. CDR3 nucleotides: TGTGTCAGCAGCGGGGGAAGCGGGAGTACCTACGAGCAGTACTTC.

The rearrangement joins TRBV5-6 to TRBJ2-7; 8 bases match TRBD1. Germline V lookup: CDR1 SGHDT, CDR2 YYEEEE. V dropped 4 bases and J dropped 1; count of bases not matched to a gene: 13. The CDR3 length is 17 residues. CDR3 nucleotides: TGTGCCAGCAGCCGTCCCGGGACAGGCGCGGGGTCCTACGAGCAGTACTTC. This codes for CASSRPGTGAGSYEQYF.

This chain connects TRBV12-3 or TRBV12-4 to TRBJ2-3, with D tentatively TRBD2 (6 bases). The CDR3 runs to 14 residues. Trimming cost V 2 bases and J 3 bases, with 9 bases left between them. The DNA of the CDR3 is TGTGCCAGCAGTTTACCGGGAGATACAGATACGCAGTATTTT. Translating gives CASSLPGDTDTQYF.

This clonotype has only a few counts. Sequence at one end of the junction differs from germline and may be a read error. This chain joins TRBV11-2 and TRBJ2-7; TRBD1 aligns across 9 bases. Germline CDR1 reads SGHAT; CDR2 reads FQNNGV. This CDR3 spans 16 amino acids. The CDR3 DNA reads TGTGCCAGCAGCCTCGGGACAGGGACTCAACCCTACGAGCAGTGCTTC. Translated, it gives CASSLGTGTQPYEQCF. The entire variable domain, with the rest obtained from reference TRBV11-2 and TRBJ2-7, is as follows: EAGVAQSPRYKIIEKRQSVAFWCNPISGHATLYWYQQILGQGPKLLIQFQNNGVVDDSQLPKDRFSAERLKGVDSTLKIQPAKLEDSAVYLCASSLGTGTQPYEQCFGPGTRLTVT.

This clonotype was detected ten times or more. This rearrangement joins TRBV6-1 to TRBJ1-1; D gene unclear. The germline V gene encodes CDR1 MNHNS and CDR2 SASEGT. V was cut by 3 bases and J by 0 bases, with 11 bases left in between. This CDR3 has 15 residues. Here the CDR3 DNA reads TGTGCCAGCAGTGATGGAGCAGTGATGAACACTGAAGCTTTCTTT. Translating gives CASSDGAVMNTEAFF.

This clonotype was counted many times. The rearrangement links TRBV7-2 to TRBJ1-2; D is ambiguous. CDR3 size: 13 residues. Trimming removed 1 base from V and 3 bases from J, with 6 bases in between. Germline assignment: CDR1 SGHTA and CDR2 FQGNSA. CDR3 in amino acids: CASSLGEDYGYTF. The CDR3 region has the DNA TGTGCCAGCAGCTTAGGGGAAGACTATGGCTACACCTTC.

The V and J genes are TRBV18 and TRBJ1-2; 8 bases line up with TRBD1. CDR3 length equals 16 residues. The trim removed 6 bases at V and 6 bases at J, leaving 15 bases unmatched. The germline CDR1 and CDR2 sequences are KGHSH and LQKENI. The CDR3 region is CASSPSVQGAVDGYTF. The DNA of the CDR3 is TGTGCCAGCTCCCCGTCCGTCCAGGGGGCAGTTGATGGCTACACCTTC. Full variable domain (rest looked up from reference TRBV18 and TRBJ1-2): NAGVMQNPRHLVRRRGQEARLRCSPMKGHSHVYWYRQLPEEGLKFMVYLQKENIIDESGMPKERFSAEFPKEGPSILRIQQVVRGDSAAYFCASSPSVQGAVDGYTFGSGTRLTVV.